The 6 T cell receptor beta chains reported below all come from one sample, sequenced in a study of cytomegalovirus exposure and HLA in healthy donors. 13 Jbeta primers and 60 Vbeta primers were used for the PCR. The assay was immunoSEQ multiplex PCR, and TCRdb's table has in-frame clones only and misses some. The table lists under 200,000 clones, around 72% of them singletons. Sequencing was carried out using PBMCs. The receptors originated from a woman in her forties or fifties in good health and CMV-seropositive.

The gene calls are TRBV13 and TRBJ1-2; a possible D gene is TRBD1 (5 bases). Per the germline V gene, CDR1 is PRHDT and CDR2 is FYEKMQ (reference sequence). This CDR3 contains 15 residues. Between the trimmed V and J ends, which lost 1 base and 3 bases, there was a span of 12 bases. In nucleotides, the CDR3 is TGTGCCAGCAGCTTAGATGTGGGCAGGGACTATGGCTACACCTTC. Protein product: CASSLDVGRDYGYTF.

The chain joins TRBV11-3 to TRBJ2-3; 9 nucleotides match TRBD1. Trimming at V came to 1 base and at J to 0 bases, leaving 5 bases not matched to a gene. This CDR3 contains 17 residues. CDR1 is SGHNT, CDR2 YENEEA, per germline. The CDR3 DNA sequence: TGTGCCAGCAGCTTAGGTTCGACAGGGGGTAGCACAGATACGCAGTATTTT. This sequence encodes CASSLGSTGGSTDTQYF.

The chain combines TRBV15 with TRBJ2-2; D perhaps matches TRBD2 (5 bases). The CDR3 extends over 16 amino acids. Germline CDR1 and CDR2: LNHNV and YYDKDF (reference sequence). Trimming removed 0 bases at V and 5 bases at J, with 13 bases between. The CDR3 nucleotides are TGTGCCACCAGCAGAGATCTAGCTTGGGAGACCGGGGAGCTGTTTTTT. It encodes CATSRDLAWETGELFF.

In its sample, this clone was seen once. The CDR3 nucleotides are TGTGCCAGCAGTTCCCGGACAGGAGCATCCTACAATGAGCAGTTCTTC. It yields the protein CASSSRTGASYNEQFF. The chain carries TRBV28 and TRBJ2-1; 7 bases line up with TRBD1. Trimming removed 4 bases from V and 1 base from J; junction bases left unmatched: 7. The CDR3 covers 16 residues. Germline CDR1 reads MDHEN; CDR2 reads SYDVKM.

V is TRBV6-1 and J is TRBJ1-2; D is unresolved. V lost 2 bases to trimming and J lost 8 bases, with 18 bases between them. CDR3 length equals 15 residues. Germline V gene lookup returns CDR1 MNHNS and CDR2 SASEGT. The DNA of the CDR3 is TGTGCCAGCAGTGAAATGGTGGGTCGTCCGGGAGGCTACACCTTC. Protein sequence: CASSEMVGRPGGYTF.

The DNA of the CDR3 is TGTGCCAGTAGCTCCGGGACAGGGGGGAATCAGCCCCAGCATTTT. It specifies CASSSGTGGNQPQHF. The rearrangement links TRBV19 to TRBJ1-5, with 11 bases aligning to TRBD1. The CDR3 totals 15 residues. Trimming took 6 bases from V and 4 from J; bases not matched to a gene: 5. Germline V lookup: CDR1 LNHDA, CDR2 SQIVND (reference sequence).